This T cell receptor (beta chain) came from a study of cytomegalovirus exposure and HLA in healthy donors. Turning to the study itself: Unique TCRs from HLA-typed donors, around 93 million of them, were held in an early data release.

Remarks on this clone: The antigen is not known.

Researchers ran the PCR with 60 Vbeta and 13 Jbeta primers. The data were produced by immunoSEQ multiplex PCR, yet TCRdb's version contains in-frame clones alone and is incomplete. Of around 94,000 clones listed, 65% to 85% are singletons. The V gene lost 8 bases and the J gene lost 0 bases, with 23 bases spanning the gap. CDR1 and CDR2 (germline): SGHRS, YFSETQ. This CDR3 comprises 17 residues. Broader study findings: Rare sequences made up most TCRs, while some public TCRs were found in many donors. Only CMV serostatus was available as immune exposure information. There were a few CMV-associated chains whose specificity for CMV antigens was confirmed in vitro.

This sequence was found in a young man in good health and CMV-seronegative. This chain joins TRBV5-1 and TRBJ1-1; D is possibly TRBD1 (5 bases). Source material: PBMCs. CDR3 coding DNA: TGCGCCAGTGAACTTGGGGCAGGAGGGGATTTGAACACTGAAGCTTTCTTT. It is translated as CASELGAGGDLNTEAFF.